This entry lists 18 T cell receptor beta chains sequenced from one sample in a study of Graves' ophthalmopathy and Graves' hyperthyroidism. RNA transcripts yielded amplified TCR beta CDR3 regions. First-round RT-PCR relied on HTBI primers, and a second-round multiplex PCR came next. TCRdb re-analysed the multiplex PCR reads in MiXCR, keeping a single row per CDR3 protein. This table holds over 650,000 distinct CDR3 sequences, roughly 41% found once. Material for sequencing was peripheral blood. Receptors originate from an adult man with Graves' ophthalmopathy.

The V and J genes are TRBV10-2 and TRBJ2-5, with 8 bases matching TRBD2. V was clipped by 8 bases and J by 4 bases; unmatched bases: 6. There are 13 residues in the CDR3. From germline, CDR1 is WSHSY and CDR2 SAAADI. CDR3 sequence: CASARGAGETQYF. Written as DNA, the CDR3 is TGCGCCAGCGCGCGGGGGGCCGGAGAGACCCAGTACTTC.

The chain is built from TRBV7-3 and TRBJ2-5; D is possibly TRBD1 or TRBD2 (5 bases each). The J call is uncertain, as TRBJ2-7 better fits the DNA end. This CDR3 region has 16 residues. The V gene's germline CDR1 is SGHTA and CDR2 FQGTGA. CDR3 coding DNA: TGTGCCAGCAGCTTACGGGGCAGGGCAAGCTCCTACGAGCAGTACTTC. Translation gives CASSLRGRASSYEQYF.

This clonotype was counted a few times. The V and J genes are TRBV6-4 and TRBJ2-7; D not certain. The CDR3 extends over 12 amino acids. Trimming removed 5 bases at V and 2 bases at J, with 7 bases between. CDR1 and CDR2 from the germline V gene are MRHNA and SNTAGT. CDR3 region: CASSYTAYEQYF. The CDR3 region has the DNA TGTGCCAGCAGTTACACAGCCTACGAGCAGTACTTC.

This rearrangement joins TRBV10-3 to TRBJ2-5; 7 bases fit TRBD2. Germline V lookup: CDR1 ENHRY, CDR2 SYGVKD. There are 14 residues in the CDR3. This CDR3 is CARDPGGGQETQYF. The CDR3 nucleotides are TGTGCTAGAGATCCGGGGGGTGGACAAGAGACCCAGTACTTC.

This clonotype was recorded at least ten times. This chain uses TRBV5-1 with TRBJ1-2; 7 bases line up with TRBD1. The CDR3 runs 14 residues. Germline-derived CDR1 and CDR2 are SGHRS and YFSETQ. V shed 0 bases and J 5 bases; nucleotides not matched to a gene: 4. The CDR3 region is CASSLADRRYGYTF. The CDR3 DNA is TGCGCCAGCAGCTTGGCGGACAGGAGATATGGCTACACCTTC. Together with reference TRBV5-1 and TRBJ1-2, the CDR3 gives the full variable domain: KAGVTQTPRYLIKTRGQQVTLSCSPISGHRSVSWYQQTPGQGLQFLFEYFSETQRNKGNFPGRFSGRQFSNSRSEMNVSTLELGDSALYLCASSLADRRYGYTFGSGTRLTVV.

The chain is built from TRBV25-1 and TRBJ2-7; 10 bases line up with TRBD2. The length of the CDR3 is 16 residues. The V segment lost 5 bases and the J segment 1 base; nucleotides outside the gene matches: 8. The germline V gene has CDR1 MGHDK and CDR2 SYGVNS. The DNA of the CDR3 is TGTGCCAGCAGTTTCCCCAATAGCGGGGGGTCCTACGAGCAGTACTTC. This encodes CASSFPNSGGSYEQYF.

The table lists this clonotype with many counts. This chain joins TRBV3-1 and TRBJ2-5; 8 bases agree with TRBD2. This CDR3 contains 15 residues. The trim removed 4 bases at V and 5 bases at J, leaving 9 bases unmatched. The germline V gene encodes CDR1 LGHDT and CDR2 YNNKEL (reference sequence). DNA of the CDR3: TGTGCCAGCAGCCCGACCGGGGGGGCGTGGGAGACCCAGTACTTC. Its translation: CASSPTGGAWETQYF.

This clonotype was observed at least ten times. CDR3: CASSTVGQITSYEQYF. The DNA for the CDR3 is TGTGCCAGTAGTACCGTGGGACAGATAACTTCCTACGAGCAGTACTTC. This chain joins TRBV19 and TRBJ2-7; 7 bases line up with TRBD1. Trimming at V came to 4 bases and at J to 1 base, leaving 10 bases not matched to a gene. There are 16 residues in the CDR3. Per germline, CDR1 LNHDA and CDR2 SQIVND (reference sequence).

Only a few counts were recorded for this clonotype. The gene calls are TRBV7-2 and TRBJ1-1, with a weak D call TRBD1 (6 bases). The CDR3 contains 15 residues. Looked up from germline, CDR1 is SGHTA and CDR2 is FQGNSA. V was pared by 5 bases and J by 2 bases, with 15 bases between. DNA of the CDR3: TGTGCCAGCAGCACCCAGACAGGCCCCAACACTGAAGCTTTCTTT. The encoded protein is CASSTQTGPNTEAFF.

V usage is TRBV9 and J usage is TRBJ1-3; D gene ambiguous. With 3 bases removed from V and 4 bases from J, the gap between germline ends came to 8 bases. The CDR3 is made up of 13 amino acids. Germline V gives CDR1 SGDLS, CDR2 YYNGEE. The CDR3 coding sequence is TGTGCCAGCAGCGCCCCACAGGGAAACACCATATATTTT. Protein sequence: CASSAPQGNTIYF.

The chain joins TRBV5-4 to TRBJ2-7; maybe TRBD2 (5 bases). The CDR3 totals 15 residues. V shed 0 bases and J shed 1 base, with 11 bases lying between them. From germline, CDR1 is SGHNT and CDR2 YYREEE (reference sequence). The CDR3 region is CASSLGTAVSYEQYF. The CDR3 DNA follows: TGTGCCAGCAGCTTGGGAACAGCGGTATCCTACGAGCAGTACTTC.

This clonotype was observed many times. CDR3 residues: CASRRQDPNYGYTF. Here the CDR3 DNA reads TGTGCCAGTAGAAGACAGGACCCCAACTATGGCTACACCTTC. V gene TRBV19 combines with J gene TRBJ1-2, with D perhaps matching TRBD1 (6 bases). This CDR3 is built from 14 residues. CDR1 and CDR2 from the germline V gene are LNHDA and SQIVND (reference sequence). The V and J ends lost 6 bases and 2 bases respectively, with 13 bases between them.

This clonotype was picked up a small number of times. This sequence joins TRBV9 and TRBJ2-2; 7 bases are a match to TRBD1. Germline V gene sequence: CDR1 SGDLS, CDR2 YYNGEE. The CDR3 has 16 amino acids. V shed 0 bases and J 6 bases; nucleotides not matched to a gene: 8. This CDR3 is CASSVDPWGQPGELFF. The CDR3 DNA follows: TGTGCCAGCAGCGTAGATCCCTGGGGACAGCCCGGGGAGCTGTTTTTT.

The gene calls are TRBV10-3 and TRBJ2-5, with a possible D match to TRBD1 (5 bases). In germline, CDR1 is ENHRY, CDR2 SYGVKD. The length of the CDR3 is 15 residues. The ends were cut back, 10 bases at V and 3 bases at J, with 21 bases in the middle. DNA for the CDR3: TGTGCCAGCTCACCAGGGCAGTCCCGGGAAGAGACCCAGTACTTC. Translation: CASSPGQSREETQYF.

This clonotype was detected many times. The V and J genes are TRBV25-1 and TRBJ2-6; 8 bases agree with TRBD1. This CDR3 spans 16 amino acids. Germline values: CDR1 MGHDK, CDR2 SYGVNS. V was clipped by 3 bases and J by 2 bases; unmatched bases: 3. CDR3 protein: CASSEQGAPGANVLTF. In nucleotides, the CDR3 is TGTGCCAGCAGTGAGCAGGGGGCTCCTGGGGCCAACGTCCTGACTTTC. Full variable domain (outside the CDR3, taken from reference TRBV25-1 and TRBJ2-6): EADIYQTPRYLVIGTGKKITLECSQTMGHDKMYWYQQDPGMELHLIHYSYGVNSTEKGDLSSESTVSRIRTEHFPLTLESARPSHTSQYLCASSEQGAPGANVLTFGAGSRLTVL.

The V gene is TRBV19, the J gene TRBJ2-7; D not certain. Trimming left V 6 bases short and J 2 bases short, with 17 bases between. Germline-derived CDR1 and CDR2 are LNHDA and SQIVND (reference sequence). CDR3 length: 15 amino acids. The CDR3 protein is CASSYPYGYTYEQYF. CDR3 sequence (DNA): TGTGCCAGTAGCTACCCCTATGGCTACACCTACGAGCAGTACTTC.

The CDR3 here is CASSRYRDRGANEQYF. The DNA of the CDR3 is TGCGCCAGCAGCCGCTACCGGGACAGGGGCGCCAACGAGCAGTACTTC. The chain links TRBV5-1 to TRBJ2-7, with 10 bases lining up with TRBD1. Germline CDR1 SGHRS, CDR2 YFSETQ. V lost 4 bases, J lost 5 bases, and 12 bases stayed unmatched. The CDR3 covers 16 residues. Using reference TRBV5-1 and TRBJ2-7 for the parts outside the CDR3, the full variable domain is KAGVTQTPRYLIKTRGQQVTLSCSPISGHRSVSWYQQTPGQGLQFLFEYFSETQRNKGNFPGRFSGRQFSNSRSEMNVSTLELGDSALYLCASSRYRDRGANEQYFGPGTRLTVT.

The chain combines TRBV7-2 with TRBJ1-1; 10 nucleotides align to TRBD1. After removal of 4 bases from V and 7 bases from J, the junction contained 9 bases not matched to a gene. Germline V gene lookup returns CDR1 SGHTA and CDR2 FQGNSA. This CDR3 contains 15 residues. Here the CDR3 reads CASSSRGQGTDEAFF. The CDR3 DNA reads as TGTGCCAGCAGCTCCCGGGGACAGGGGACAGATGAAGCTTTCTTT.